This T cell receptor (beta chain) derives from a study of blood T cell repertoires in COVID-19. Study-wide context: PBMCs, B-cell-depleted T cells, or T cells provided the cDNA or gDNA that made up the material.

Per the authors' pipeline: Cell counts per sample came from amplifying reference gene primers. Sequencing used immunoSEQ multiplex PCR; TCRdb keeps in-frame clones, though not all of them. V and J calls and clone size are copied from that table; D and trimming were computed from the DNA. Of about 330,000 clones in the sample, roughly 83% were seen once. Germline V gives CDR1 SGHDT, CDR2 YYEEEE. Trimming removed 4 bases from V and 4 bases from J, with 15 bases in between. The CDR3 is 15 amino acids. The TCR was taken from a woman between 45 and 60 years old with acute or convalescent COVID-19. V gene TRBV5-6 combines with J gene TRBJ1-3; D is uncertain. Material: peripheral blood. In nucleotides, the CDR3 is TGTGCCAGCAGCCCGGGTGGTGGCTCCGGAAACACCATATATTTT. It translates to CASSPGGGSGNTIYF.